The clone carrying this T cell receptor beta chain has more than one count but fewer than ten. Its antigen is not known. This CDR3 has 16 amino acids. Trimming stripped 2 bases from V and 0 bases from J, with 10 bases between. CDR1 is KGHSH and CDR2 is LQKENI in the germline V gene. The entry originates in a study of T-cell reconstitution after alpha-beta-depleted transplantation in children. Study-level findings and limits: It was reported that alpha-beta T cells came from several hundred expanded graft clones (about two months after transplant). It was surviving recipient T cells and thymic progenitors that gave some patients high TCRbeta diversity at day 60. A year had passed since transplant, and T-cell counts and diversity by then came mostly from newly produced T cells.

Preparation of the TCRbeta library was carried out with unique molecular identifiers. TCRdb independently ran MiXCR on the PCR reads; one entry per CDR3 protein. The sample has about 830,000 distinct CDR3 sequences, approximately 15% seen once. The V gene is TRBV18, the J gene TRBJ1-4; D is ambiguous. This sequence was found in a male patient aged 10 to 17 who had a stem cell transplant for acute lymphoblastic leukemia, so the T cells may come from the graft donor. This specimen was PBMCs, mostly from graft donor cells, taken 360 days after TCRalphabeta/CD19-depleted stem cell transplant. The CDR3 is CASSPGVASTNEKLFF. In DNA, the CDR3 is TGTGCCAGCTCACCAGGGGTTGCCTCAACTAATGAAAAACTGTTTTTT.